This TCR beta chain was identified in a study of PD-L1 blockade in urothelial cancer. Across the whole study: Patients had undergone 0 to 3 prior chemotherapy regimens. The median number of T cells present in blood samples was about 130,000. Once treatment had started, blood was analyzed at 3 weeks (second dose) and again at 6 weeks.

Time point reported: peripheral blood 6 weeks after treatment start. Of note for this clone: Its antigen is currently unknown.

The trim removed 5 bases at V and 3 bases at J, leaving 5 bases unmatched. CDR1 is MNHNS and CDR2 is SASEGT in the germline V gene. The CDR3 consists of 15 residues. Study-wide findings and caveats: Survival was better when pretreatment blood TCR clonality fell below the median.

Clones were sequenced by immunoSEQ multiplex PCR, and TCRdb holds only the in-frame ones, with some missing. The sample includes about 36,000 clones, 75% to 90% of them seen just once. The rearrangement uses TRBV6-1 and TRBJ2-3; 10 positions match TRBD2. The receptor was derived from a man aged 40-55 years with urothelial cancer. This specimen consisted of PBMCs, obtained around atezolizumab (anti-PD-L1) treatment. The CDR3: CASSTPGLATDTQYF. The CDR3, as DNA: TGTGCCAGCAGTACCCCGGGACTAGCGACAGATACGCAGTATTTT.